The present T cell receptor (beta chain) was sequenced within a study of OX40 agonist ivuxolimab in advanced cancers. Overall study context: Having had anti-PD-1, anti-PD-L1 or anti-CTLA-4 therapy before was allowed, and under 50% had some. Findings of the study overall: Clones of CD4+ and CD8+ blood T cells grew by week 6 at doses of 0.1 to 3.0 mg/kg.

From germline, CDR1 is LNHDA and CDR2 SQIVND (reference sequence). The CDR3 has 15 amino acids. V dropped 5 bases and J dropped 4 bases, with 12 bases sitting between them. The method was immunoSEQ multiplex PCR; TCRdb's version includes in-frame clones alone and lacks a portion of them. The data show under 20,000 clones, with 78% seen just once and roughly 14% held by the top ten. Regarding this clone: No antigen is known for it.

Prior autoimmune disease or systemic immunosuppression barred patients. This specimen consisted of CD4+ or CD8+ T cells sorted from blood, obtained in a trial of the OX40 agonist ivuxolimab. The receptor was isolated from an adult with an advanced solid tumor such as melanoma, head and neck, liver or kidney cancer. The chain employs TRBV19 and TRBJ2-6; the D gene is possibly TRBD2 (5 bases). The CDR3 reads CASSFGGSGANVLTF. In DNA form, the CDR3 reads TGTGCCAGTAGTTTTGGAGGTTCCGGGGCCAACGTCCTGACTTTC.